The 4 T cell receptor beta chains presented below share a single source sample, sequenced in a study of spatial heterogeneity in lung cancer. MiXCR was run by TCRdb on the 5' RACE reads, yielding one entry per CDR3 protein. Of tens of thousands of distinct CDR3 sequences listed, over 9.5% were seen once; the top ten hold over 40%. Sample time point: sample taken at primary tumor resection. Specimen: PBMCs, collected at surgery. The source of these receptors is a male donor with early-stage non-small cell lung cancer.

This chain joins TRBV9 and TRBJ1-1; D ambiguous. Germline assignment: CDR1 SGDLS and CDR2 YYNGEE. The V gene lost 1 base and the J gene lost 3 bases, with 7 bases spanning the gap. The CDR3 totals 13 residues. In DNA form, the CDR3 reads TGTGCCAGCAGCGTACTAGGTGACACTGAAGCTTTCTTT. This encodes CASSVLGDTEAFF.

The rearrangement links TRBV28 to TRBJ2-7; TRBD2 matches at 8 bases. CDR3 length: 14 amino acids. Germline CDR1 and CDR2: MDHEN and SYDVKM. J was trimmed by 3 bases and V by 4 bases; bases with no gene match: 5. The CDR3 DNA is TGTGCCAGCAGTTCCCCCGGGACTAGCTACGAGCAGTACTTC. Its translation: CASSSPGTSYEQYF. Supplemented by reference TRBV28 and TRBJ2-7, the full variable domain reads DVKVTQSSRYLVKRTGEKVFLECVQDMDHENMFWYRQDPGLGLRLIYFSYDVKMKEKGDIPEGYSVSREKKERFSLILESASTNQTSMYLCASSSPGTSYEQYFGPGTRLTVT.

This clonotype was seen ten or more times. The chain is built from TRBV12-3 or TRBV12-4 and TRBJ1-5; D unresolved. The CDR3 consists of 14 residues. The germline V and J ends were trimmed by 5 bases and 0 bases, with 8 bases remaining between them. CDR3 in amino acids: CASSKGTSNQPQHF. CDR3 sequence (DNA): TGTGCCAGCAGTAAGGGAACTAGCAATCAGCCCCAGCATTTT.

The gene calls are TRBV10-1 and TRBJ2-5, with a possible D match to TRBD2 (6 bases). Trimming took off 7 bases at V and 1 base at J, with 13 bases between the two ends. The CDR3 spans 14 residues. The germline CDR1 and CDR2 sequences are WNHNN and SYGVQD (reference sequence). The CDR3 loop is CASNLRRAQETQYF. DNA for the CDR3: TGCGCCAGCAATCTGCGGAGGGCCCAAGAGACCCAGTACTTC.